What follows are 29 T cell receptor beta chains derived from one specimen sequenced in a study of technical replicates of blood from a few donors. Measured with immunoSEQ multiplex PCR; TCRdb has only the in-frame clones, and not every one. The sample lists tens of thousands of clones; 90% to 95% were seen once. Sequences were obtained from PBMCs. The source of these receptors is a human donor in good health. Some clones in this sample may be carry-over from other donors' samples.

The chain joins TRBV5-1 to TRBJ2-3; 8 nucleotides match TRBD2. The CDR3 has 14 residues. Germline-derived CDR1 and CDR2 are SGHRS and YFSETQ. Trimming cost V 2 bases and J 3 bases; bases outside gene matches: 2. Here the CDR3 DNA reads TGCGCCAGCAGCTTAGGGACTAGTACAGATACGCAGTATTTT. Its translation is CASSLGTSTDTQYF. Variable domain in full (rest from reference TRBV5-1 and TRBJ2-3): KAGVTQTPRYLIKTRGQQVTLSCSPISGHRSVSWYQQTPGQGLQFLFEYFSETQRNKGNFPGRFSGRQFSNSRSEMNVSTLELGDSALYLCASSLGTSTDTQYFGPGTRLTVL.

This chain joins TRBV6-5 and TRBJ1-2; TRBD1 is a possible D gene (5 bases). V lost 6 bases and J lost 3, with 14 bases in between. This CDR3 contains 14 residues. CDR1 and CDR2 (germline): MNHEY, SVGAGI. CDR3 DNA: TGTGCCAGCAGCCCCGCGGGACGGGACTATGGCTACACCTTC. Its protein product is CASSPAGRDYGYTF.

The chain's CDR3 is CASSLAVDRGAGANVLTF. CDR3 coding DNA: TGTGCCAGCAGCTTGGCCGTGGACAGGGGTGCCGGGGCCAACGTCCTGACTTTC. V and J are TRBV5-4 and TRBJ2-6, with 9 bases lining up with TRBD1. V lost 0 bases to trimming and J lost 4 bases; unmatched junction nucleotides: 8. CDR3 length: 18 amino acids. Per germline, CDR1 SGHNT and CDR2 YYREEE (reference sequence).

This clone was found once. The chain couples TRBV29-1 to TRBJ2-7; TRBD1 aligns across 7 bases. Germline V gives CDR1 SQVTM, CDR2 ANQGSEA. CDR3 length: 16 residues. The V segment lost 4 bases and the J segment 0 bases; nucleotides outside the gene matches: 12. The CDR3 region is CSVAGTDGKSSYEQYF. CDR3 coding DNA: TGCAGCGTTGCAGGGACAGACGGGAAGAGCTCCTACGAGCAGTACTTC.

This chain uses TRBV4-3 with TRBJ2-7; unclear D gene. The CDR3 has 13 amino acids. Germline V gene data show CDR1 as LGHNA and CDR2 as YSLEER. Trimming stripped 0 bases from V and 4 bases from J, with 7 bases between. The CDR3 here is CASSQDNLYEQYF. The CDR3 DNA is TGCGCCAGCAGCCAAGATAACTTGTACGAGCAGTACTTC.

The CDR3 sequence: CASSPRTSQGTQYF. The CDR3 bases are TGTGCCAGCAGCCCAAGGACATCTCAGGGGACCCAGTACTTC. This chain joins TRBV9 and TRBJ2-5; possibly TRBD1 for D (5 bases). Trimming left V 4 bases short and J 7 bases short, with 17 bases between. This CDR3 comprises 14 residues. Germline values: CDR1 SGDLS, CDR2 YYNGEE.

This chain links TRBV4-3 with TRBJ2-7; 8 bases align to TRBD2. In germline, CDR1 is LGHNA, CDR2 YSLEER. With V trimmed by 0 bases and J by 4 bases, 8 bases remained unmatched. The CDR3 runs to 16 residues. The CDR3 nucleotides are TGCGCCAGCAGCCAAGAGGGGCGGGGGGAAATTTACGAGCAGTACTTC. As protein: CASSQEGRGEIYEQYF.

The rearrangement links TRBV6-5 to TRBJ2-7, with TRBD1 matching 9 bases. The V gene's germline CDR1 is MNHEY and CDR2 SVGAGI. The ends lost 5 bases at V and 3 bases at J; junction bases unmatched: 8. The CDR3 contains 15 residues. CDR3 residues: CASSRQGTGNYEQYF. The CDR3 coding sequence is TGTGCCAGCAGTCGCCAGGGGACAGGGAACTACGAGCAGTACTTC.

This chain connects TRBV5-5 to TRBJ2-5; TRBD2 matches 9 bases. V gave up 5 bases and J gave up 1 base; unmatched junction bases: 3. CDR1 SGHKS and CDR2 YYEKEE come from the germline V gene (reference sequence). CDR3 length: 14 residues. As DNA, the CDR3 is TGTGCCAGCAGGCCGCGGGGGGGCCAAGAGACCCAGTACTTC. The encoded protein is CASRPRGGQETQYF.

In its sample, this clone was seen once. V gene TRBV19 combines with J gene TRBJ1-4; TRBD1 might be the D (6 bases). CDR1 LNHDA and CDR2 SQIVND come from the germline V gene (reference sequence). The length of the CDR3 is 14 residues. V lost 7 bases and J lost 2, with 11 bases in between. CDR3 sequence (DNA): TGTGCCAGTACCAGTCAGGGGACTAATGAAAAACTGTTTTTT. Protein: CASTSQGTNEKLFF.

The chain links TRBV7-2 to TRBJ2-3; the match to TRBD2 covers 8 bases. Germline assignment: CDR1 SGHTA and CDR2 FQGNSA. The CDR3 extends over 18 amino acids. V shed 2 bases and J 3 bases; nucleotides not matched to a gene: 13. The CDR3 DNA follows: TGTGCCAGCAGCTTAACTCCCCGGGTACTAGCGGAAACAGATACGCAGTATTTT. The encoded protein is CASSLTPRVLAETDTQYF.

J is TRBJ2-3 and V is TRBV27; 7 bases line up with TRBD2. The germline V gene encodes CDR1 MNHEY and CDR2 SMNVEV (reference sequence). The J segment lost 8 bases and the V segment lost 6 bases, leaving 14 bases of the junction unmatched. The CDR3 sequence is 15 residues long. The DNA of the CDR3 is TGTGCCAGCAGACATCTAGCGGAACCTTATACTACGCAGTATTTT. Protein sequence: CASRHLAEPYTTQYF.

The J gene is TRBJ2-2, the V gene TRBV7-8, with 9 bases identical to TRBD1. The junction had 4 bases not matched to a gene; V was cut back by 4 bases and J by 7 bases. Germline-derived CDR1 and CDR2 are SGHVS and FQNEAQ. The length of the CDR3 is 14 residues. The CDR3: CASSSGTGNGELFF. CDR3 nucleotides: TGTGCCAGCAGCTCCGGGACAGGGAACGGGGAGCTGTTTTTT.

The chain couples TRBV7-6 to TRBJ2-5; the match to TRBD2 covers 8 bases. Trimming cost V 5 bases and J 4 bases; bases outside gene matches: 12. Germline CDR1 and CDR2: SGHVS and FNYEAQ. The CDR3 is 16 residues long. The CDR3 region is CASSPGGAGVGETQYF. In DNA, the CDR3 is TGTGCCAGCAGCCCCGGGGGAGCGGGAGTGGGAGAGACCCAGTACTTC.

J is TRBJ2-5 and V is TRBV9, with 7 bases fitting TRBD1. Looked up from germline, CDR1 is SGDLS and CDR2 is YYNGEE. CDR3 length: 16 amino acids. The junction had 13 bases not matched to a gene; V was cut back by 4 bases and J by 4 bases. CDR3 region: CASSPRRQGSAETQYF. CDR3 DNA: TGTGCCAGCAGCCCAAGGAGACAGGGCTCTGCAGAGACCCAGTACTTC. The full variable domain, its missing parts supplied by reference TRBV9 and TRBJ2-5, is DSGVTQTPKHLITATGQRVTLRCSPRSGDLSVYWYQQSLDQGLQFLIQYYNGEERAKGNILERFSAQQFPDLHSELNLSSLELGDSALYFCASSPRRQGSAETQYFGPGTRLLVL.

V gene TRBV27 combines with J gene TRBJ1-2, with D possibly being TRBD1 (5 bases). The CDR3 spans 13 residues. Between the trimmed V and J ends, which lost 4 bases and 5 bases, there was a span of 11 bases. Germline CDR1 reads MNHEY; CDR2 reads SMNVEV (reference sequence). The CDR3 is CASSWKGSYGYTF. CDR3 coding DNA: TGTGCCAGCAGTTGGAAGGGGTCGTATGGCTACACCTTC.

This chain joins TRBV4-3 and TRBJ2-3, with 7 bases matching TRBD2. Germline CDR1 reads LGHNA; CDR2 reads YSLEER. The CDR3 sequence is 14 residues long. V shed 5 bases, J shed 5 bases, and the junction held 7 bases outside the gene matches. The CDR3 loop reads CASSTAGKLDTQYF. The CDR3 DNA is TGCGCCAGCAGCACAGCGGGGAAGCTAGATACGCAGTATTTT.

The rearrangement uses TRBV6-4 and TRBJ2-3; TRBD2 matches at 12 bases. The CDR3 contains 15 residues. CDR1 and CDR2 (germline): MRHNA, SNTAGT. V gave up 6 bases and J gave up 6 bases; unmatched junction bases: 7. The CDR3 nucleotides are TGTGCCAGCAGAACCCTAGCGGGGGGGCGGGATACGCAGTATTTT. It codes for CASRTLAGGRDTQYF.

This clone appeared a single time. The chain is built from TRBV4-3 and TRBJ2-7, with a possible D match to TRBD1 (6 bases). Trimming removed 4 bases at V and 3 bases at J, with 10 bases between. CDR3 length: 13 amino acids. The V gene's germline CDR1 is LGHNA and CDR2 YSLEER. CDR3 in amino acids: CASSPGQHYEQYF. DNA of the CDR3: TGCGCCAGCAGCCCCGGACAGCACTACGAGCAGTACTTC.

CDR3 protein: CASSLRQGEQYF. In DNA, the CDR3 is TGTGCCAGCTCACTGCGGCAGGGCGAGCAGTACTTC. V and J are TRBV27 and TRBJ2-7; TRBD1 is a possible D gene (5 bases). Germline assignment: CDR1 MNHEY and CDR2 SMNVEV (reference sequence). The ends were cut back, 8 bases at V and 6 bases at J, with 14 bases in the middle. The CDR3 is 12 residues long.

The chain employs TRBV6-5 and TRBJ2-3; 10 bases are shared with TRBD2. The V segment lost 8 bases and the J segment 2 bases; nucleotides outside the gene matches: 4. Germline V gene data show CDR1 as MNHEY and CDR2 as SVGAGI. The CDR3 is made up of 14 amino acids. The CDR3 DNA sequence: TGTGCCAGCCGTAGCGGGGGGCACACAGATACGCAGTATTTT. Amino acids: CASRSGGHTDTQYF.

The rearrangement joins TRBV30 to TRBJ1-3; tentative D call: TRBD1 (5 bases). Deletions cut 0 bases from V and 0 bases from J, with 12 bases between. This CDR3 spans 16 amino acids. Germline CDR1 reads GTSNPN; CDR2 reads SVGIG (reference sequence). CDR3 loop: CAWSVRGGLSGNTIYF. CDR3 bases: TGTGCCTGGAGTGTACGCGGGGGACTCTCTGGAAACACCATATATTTT.

The chain links TRBV7-9 to TRBJ2-2, with no clear D. From germline, CDR1 is SEHNR and CDR2 FQNEAQ (reference sequence). The CDR3 is made up of 17 amino acids. V lost 2 bases, J lost 1 base, and 14 bases lay in between. The CDR3 sequence is CASSLSVRGQNTGELFF. In DNA, the CDR3 is TGTGCCAGCAGCTTATCAGTCCGTGGGCAGAACACCGGGGAGCTGTTTTTT.

The V gene is TRBV7-7, the J gene TRBJ2-5; D might be TRBD2 (5 bases). The CDR3 is 13 residues long. V shed 4 bases and J shed 2 bases, with 8 bases lying between them. In germline, CDR1 is SSHAT, CDR2 FNYEAQ (reference sequence). The CDR3 reads CASSWTYQETQYF. CDR3 bases: TGTGCCAGCAGCTGGACTTATCAAGAGACCCAGTACTTC.

The rearrangement links TRBV11-1 to TRBJ2-1, with 7 bases that match TRBD2. CDR1 and CDR2 (germline): SGHAT, FQDESV (reference sequence). The CDR3 extends over 14 amino acids. Losses at the gene ends were 2 bases for V and 5 bases for J; bases not matched to a gene: 3. CDR3 protein: CASSLQSGNNEQFF. The CDR3 region has the DNA TGTGCCAGCAGCTTACAGAGCGGGAACAATGAGCAGTTCTTC.

J is TRBJ2-3 and V is TRBV7-9; D might be TRBD2 (6 bases). CDR1 is SEHNR and CDR2 is FQNEAQ in the germline V gene (reference sequence). The CDR3 runs 15 residues. Trimming stripped 3 bases from V and 2 bases from J, with 12 bases between. The CDR3, as DNA: TGTGCCAGCAGCTTTAGCGGCTCCCTCACAGATACGCAGTATTTT. It translates to CASSFSGSLTDTQYF.

The DNA for the CDR3 is TGTGCCAGCAGCAGAGTGTTAGGGAGGGCGCCCGAGCAGTACTTC. Amino acid sequence: CASSRVLGRAPEQYF. The rearrangement joins TRBV7-9 to TRBJ2-7, with 7 bases fitting TRBD2. The V gene's germline CDR1 is SEHNR and CDR2 FQNEAQ (reference sequence). There are 15 residues in the CDR3. The V and J ends lost 5 bases and 6 bases, in that order; junction bases with no gene match: 13.

The V gene is TRBV28, the J gene TRBJ2-4, with a possible D match to TRBD1 (6 bases). The CDR3 is 14 residues long. The V end was cut by 7 bases, the J end by 0 bases, with 10 bases between. Per the germline V gene, CDR1 is MDHEN and CDR2 is SYDVKM. CDR3 in amino acids: CASTTGLAKNIQYF. CDR3 sequence (DNA): TGTGCCAGCACTACAGGGTTAGCCAAAAACATTCAGTACTTC.

The chain recombines TRBV5-6 with TRBJ2-2; 9 nucleotides agree with TRBD1. Unmatched junction bases numbered 8, after V lost 4 bases and J lost 1 base. Germline V gene lookup returns CDR1 SGHDT and CDR2 YYEEEE. The CDR3 has 17 residues. CDR3 in amino acids: CASSPGPGQGNTGELFF. The CDR3 DNA follows: TGTGCCAGCAGCCCGGGTCCGGGACAGGGGAACACCGGGGAGCTGTTTTTT.